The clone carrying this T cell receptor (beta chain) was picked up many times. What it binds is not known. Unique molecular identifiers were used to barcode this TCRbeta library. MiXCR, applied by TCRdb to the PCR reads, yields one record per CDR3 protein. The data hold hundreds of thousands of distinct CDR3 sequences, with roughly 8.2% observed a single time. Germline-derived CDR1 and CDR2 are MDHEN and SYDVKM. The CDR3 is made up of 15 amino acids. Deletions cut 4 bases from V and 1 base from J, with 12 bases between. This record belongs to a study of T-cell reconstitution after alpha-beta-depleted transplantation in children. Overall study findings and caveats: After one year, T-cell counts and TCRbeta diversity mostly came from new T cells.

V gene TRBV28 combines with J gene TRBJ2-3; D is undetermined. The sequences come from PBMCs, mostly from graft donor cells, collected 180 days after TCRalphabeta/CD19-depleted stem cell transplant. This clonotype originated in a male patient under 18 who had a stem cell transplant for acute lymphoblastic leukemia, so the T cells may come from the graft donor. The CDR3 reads CASSSATIGTDTQYF. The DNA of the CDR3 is TGTGCCAGCAGTTCGGCAACTATCGGCACAGATACGCAGTATTTT.